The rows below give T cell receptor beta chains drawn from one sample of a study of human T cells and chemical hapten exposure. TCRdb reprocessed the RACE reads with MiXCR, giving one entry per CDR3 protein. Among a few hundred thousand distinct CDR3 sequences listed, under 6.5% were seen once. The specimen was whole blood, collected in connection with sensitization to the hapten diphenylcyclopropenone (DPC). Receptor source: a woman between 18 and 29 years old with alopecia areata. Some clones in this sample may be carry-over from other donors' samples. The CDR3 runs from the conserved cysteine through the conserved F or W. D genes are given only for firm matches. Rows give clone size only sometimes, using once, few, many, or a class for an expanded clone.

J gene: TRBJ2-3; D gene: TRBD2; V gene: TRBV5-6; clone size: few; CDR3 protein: CASSTLAAPLYTDTQYF; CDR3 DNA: TGTGCCAGCAGCACACTAGCGGCCCCCCTTTACACAGATACGCAGTATTTT
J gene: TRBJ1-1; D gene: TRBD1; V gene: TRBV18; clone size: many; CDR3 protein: CASSPRTGGATEAFF; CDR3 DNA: TGTGCCAGCTCACCTAGGACAGGGGGAGCCACTGAAGCTTTCTTT
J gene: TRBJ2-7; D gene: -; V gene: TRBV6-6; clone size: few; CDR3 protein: CASSDVGGPYEQYF; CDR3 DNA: TGTGCCAGCAGTGACGTGGGGGGGCCCTACGAGCAGTACTTC
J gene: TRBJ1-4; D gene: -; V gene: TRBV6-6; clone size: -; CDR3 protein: CASSYSIRASNEKLFF; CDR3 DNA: TGTGCCAGCAGTTACTCGATTCGGGCTTCCAATGAAAAACTGTTTTTT
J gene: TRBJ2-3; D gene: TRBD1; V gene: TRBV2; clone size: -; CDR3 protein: CASTMDRGFTMITDTQYF; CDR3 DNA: TGTGCCAGCACCATGGACAGGGGCTTCACAATGATCACAGATACGCAGTATTTT
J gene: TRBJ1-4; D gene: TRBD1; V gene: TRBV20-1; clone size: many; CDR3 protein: CSARGTGANEKLFF; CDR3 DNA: TGCAGTGCTAGGGGGACAGGGGCTAATGAAAAACTGTTTTTT
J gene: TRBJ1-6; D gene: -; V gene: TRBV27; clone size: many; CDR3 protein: CASSSRDTVSPLHF; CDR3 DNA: TGTGCCAGCAGTTCCCGGGACACGGTCTCACCCCTCCACTTT
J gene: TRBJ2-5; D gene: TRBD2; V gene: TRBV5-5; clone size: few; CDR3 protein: CASSLEGGGPIFAQYF; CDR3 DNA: TGTGCCAGCAGCTTGGAAGGCGGGGGGCCTATCTTCGCCCAGTACTTC
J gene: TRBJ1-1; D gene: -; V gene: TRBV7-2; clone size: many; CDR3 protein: CASSLVIQGGSTEAFF; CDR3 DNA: TGTGCCAGCAGCTTAGTGATCCAGGGAGGGTCCACTGAAGCTTTCTTT
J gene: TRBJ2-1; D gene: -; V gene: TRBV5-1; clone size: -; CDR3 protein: CASSFGPYAIF; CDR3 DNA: TGCGCCAGCAGCTTTGGACCCTATGCTATCTTC
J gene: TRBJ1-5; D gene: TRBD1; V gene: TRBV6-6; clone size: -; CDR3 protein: CASSLGPRGQGVYQPQHF; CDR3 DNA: TGTGCCAGCAGTTTGGGGCCCCGGGGACAGGGAGTTTATCAGCCCCAGCATTTT
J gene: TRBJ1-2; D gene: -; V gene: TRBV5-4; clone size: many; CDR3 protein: CASSLQVGVNYGYTF; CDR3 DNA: TGTGCCAGCAGCTTACAGGTCGGGGTCAACTATGGCTACACCTTC
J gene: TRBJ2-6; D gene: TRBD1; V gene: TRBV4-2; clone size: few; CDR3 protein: CASSPNPNRGLYVLTF; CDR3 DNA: TGTGCCAGCAGCCCTAACCCGAACAGGGGGCTCTACGTCCTGACTTTC
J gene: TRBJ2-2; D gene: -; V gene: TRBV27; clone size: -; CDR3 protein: CASSPTLTGELFF; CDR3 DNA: TGTGCCAGCAGCCCAACGCTGACCGGGGAGCTGTTTTTT
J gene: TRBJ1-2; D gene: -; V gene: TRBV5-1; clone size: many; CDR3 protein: CASSLGHRENHF; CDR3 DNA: TGCGCCAGCAGCTTGGGTCACAGGGAGAATCACTTC
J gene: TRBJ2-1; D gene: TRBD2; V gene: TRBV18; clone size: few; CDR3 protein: CASSLPGTSGGNEQFF; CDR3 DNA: TGTGCCAGCTCACTCCCCGGGACTAGCGGGGGCAATGAGCAGTTCTTC
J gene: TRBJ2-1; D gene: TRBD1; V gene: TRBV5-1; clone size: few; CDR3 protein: CASRDRGIDNEQFF; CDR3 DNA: TGCGCCAGCAGGGACAGGGGGATAGACAATGAGCAGTTCTTC
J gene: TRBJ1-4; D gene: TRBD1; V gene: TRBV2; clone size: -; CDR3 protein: CASSEVGQDNEKLFF; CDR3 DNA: TGTGCCAGCAGTGAAGTTGGACAGGACAATGAAAAACTGTTTTTT